These T cell receptor beta chains were read from a single sample in a study of shared clonotypes between healthy human individuals. TCRdb's copy holds only in-frame clones and misses some; the assay was immunoSEQ multiplex PCR. The sample holds 2 million to 2.5 million clones; 90% to 97% are singletons and the top ten take approximately 0.13%. Sequencing was carried out using naive CD4+ T cells sorted from blood. The receptors derive from a man between 18 and 35 years old in good health. CDR3s include the opening cysteine and the closing phenylalanine or tryptophan. A D gene is named only where the DNA matches it firmly. Expanded clones get a size class; other rows say once, few or many, or leave the size out.

CDR3: CASSQDPDYGYTF
DNA: TGTGCCAGCAGTCAGGACCCAGACTATGGCTACACCTTC
size: -
V: TRBV6-1
D: -
J: TRBJ1-2

CDR3: CASSERTGGRETQYF
DNA: TGTGCCAGCAGTGAACGGACAGGGGGGAGGGAGACCCAGTACTTC
size: -
V: TRBV2
D: TRBD1
J: TRBJ2-5

CDR3: CAISLGRGENTEAFF
DNA: TGTGCCATCAGCCTCGGGAGGGGGGAGAACACTGAAGCTTTCTTT
size: -
V: TRBV10-3
D: -
J: TRBJ1-1

CDR3: CASSEPGLGYNEQFF
DNA: TGTGCCAGCAGTGAACCGGGACTAGGGTACAATGAGCAGTTCTTC
size: -
V: TRBV25-1
D: TRBD2
J: TRBJ2-1

CDR3: CASSTIGTGQETQYF
DNA: TGCGCCAGCAGCACAATAGGGACAGGGCAAGAGACCCAGTACTTC
size: -
V: TRBV5-1
D: TRBD1
J: TRBJ2-5

CDR3: CASSSGTVNSPLHF
DNA: TGTGCCAGCAGTTCGGGGACGGTGAATTCACCCCTCCACTTT
size: -
V: TRBV28
D: -
J: TRBJ1-6

CDR3: CASSFRSDSRNYGYTF
DNA: TGTGCCAGCAGTTTCCGGAGCGACAGTCGTAACTATGGCTACACCTTC
size: -
V: TRBV28
D: -
J: TRBJ1-2

CDR3: CASRVHRNYGYTF
DNA: TGTGCCAGCAGGGTACATCGTAACTATGGCTACACCTTC
size: -
V: TRBV6-7
D: -
J: TRBJ1-2

CDR3: CASSHGQNYGYTF
DNA: TGTGCCAGCAGCCATGGACAGAACTATGGCTACACCTTC
size: -
V: TRBV6-4
D: -
J: TRBJ1-2

CDR3: CASSERTGYSNQPQHF
DNA: TGTGCCAGCAGTGAGCGTACCGGGTATAGCAATCAGCCCCAGCATTTT
size: -
V: TRBV6-1
D: -
J: TRBJ1-5

CDR3: CASSPPTGDRNGYTF
DNA: TGCGCCAGCAGCCCCCCGACAGGGGATCGTAATGGCTACACCTTC
size: -
V: TRBV5-1
D: TRBD1
J: TRBJ1-2

CDR3: CASSDSLAGSSYNEQFF
DNA: TGTGCCAGCAGTGATAGCCTAGCGGGGAGCTCCTACAATGAGCAGTTCTTC
size: -
V: TRBV2
D: TRBD2
J: TRBJ2-1

CDR3: CARSLRYLPSHSGNTIYF
DNA: TGTGCCAGAAGCTTGAGGTACCTCCCCTCTCACTCTGGAAACACCATATATTTT
size: once
V: TRBV5-3
D: -
J: TRBJ1-3

CDR3: CATSRKTSGIDEQYF
DNA: TGTGCCACCAGCAGGAAGACTAGCGGGATTGACGAGCAGTACTTC
size: -
V: TRBV15
D: TRBD2
J: TRBJ2-7

CDR3: CASSQDRDRVNEKLFF
DNA: TGCGCCAGCAGCCAAGATCGGGACAGAGTTAATGAAAAACTGTTTTTT
size: -
V: TRBV4-3
D: TRBD1
J: TRBJ1-4

CDR3: CASTRGSGSTGELFF
DNA: TGTGCCAGCACTAGGGGCTCAGGGAGCACCGGGGAGCTGTTTTTT
size: -
V: TRBV6-5
D: -
J: TRBJ2-2

CDR3: CASSLPKGQGAGCGQPQHF
DNA: TGCGCCAGCAGCTTGCCCAAGGGTCAGGGGGCAGGGTGCGGTCAGCCCCAGCATTTT
size: -
V: TRBV5-1
D: TRBD1
J: TRBJ1-5

CDR3: CASSEQTGVEQYF
DNA: TGTGCCAGCAGCGAGCAGACAGGGGTCGAGCAGTACTTC
size: -
V: TRBV9
D: TRBD1
J: TRBJ2-7

CDR3: CASSEMGPQHF
DNA: TGTGCCAGCAGTGAAATGGGGCCCCAGCATTTT
size: -
V: TRBV6-5
D: -
J: TRBJ1-5

CDR3: CASRHTGAHEQYF
DNA: TGTGCCAGCAGACATACAGGGGCCCACGAGCAGTACTTC
size: -
V: TRBV2
D: TRBD1
J: TRBJ2-7